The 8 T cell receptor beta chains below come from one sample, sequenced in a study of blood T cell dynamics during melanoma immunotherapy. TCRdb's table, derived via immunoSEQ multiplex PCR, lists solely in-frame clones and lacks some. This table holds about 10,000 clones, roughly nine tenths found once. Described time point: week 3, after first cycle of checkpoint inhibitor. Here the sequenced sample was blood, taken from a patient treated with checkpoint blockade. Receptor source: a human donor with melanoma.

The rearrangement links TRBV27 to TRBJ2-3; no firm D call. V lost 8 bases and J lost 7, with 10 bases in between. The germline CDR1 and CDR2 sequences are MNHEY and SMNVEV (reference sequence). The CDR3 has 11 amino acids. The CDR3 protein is CASRTRNTQYF. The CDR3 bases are TGTGCCAGCCGAACAAGAAATACGCAGTATTTT.

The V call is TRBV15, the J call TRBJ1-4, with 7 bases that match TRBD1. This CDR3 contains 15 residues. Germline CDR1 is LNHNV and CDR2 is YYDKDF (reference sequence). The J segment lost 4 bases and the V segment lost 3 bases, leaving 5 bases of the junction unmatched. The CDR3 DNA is TGTGCCACCAGCAGGCAGGGGGTCGGTAATGAAAAACTGTTTTTT. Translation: CATSRQGVGNEKLFF.

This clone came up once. The CDR3 bases are TGCGCCAGCAGGGAACAGGGTTACGGGGAGCTGTTTTTT. Its protein product is CASREQGYGELFF. This chain joins TRBV5-1 and TRBJ2-2, with D perhaps matching TRBD1 (6 bases). The V end lost 5 bases, the J end lost 7 bases, and 12 bases lay between the germline ends. Germline V lookup: CDR1 SGHRS, CDR2 YFSETQ. This CDR3 contains 13 residues.

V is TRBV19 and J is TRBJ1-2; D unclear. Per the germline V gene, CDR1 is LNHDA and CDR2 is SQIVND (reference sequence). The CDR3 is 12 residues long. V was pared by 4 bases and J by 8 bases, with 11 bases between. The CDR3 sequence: CASSKAQRGYTF. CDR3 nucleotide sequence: TGTGCCAGTAGTAAGGCCCAGCGGGGCTACACCTTC.

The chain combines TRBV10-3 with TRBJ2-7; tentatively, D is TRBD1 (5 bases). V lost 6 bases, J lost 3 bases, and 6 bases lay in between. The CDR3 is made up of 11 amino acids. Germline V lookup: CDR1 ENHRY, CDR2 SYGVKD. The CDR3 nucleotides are TGTGCCATCAGCGACAGCTACGAGCAGTACTTC. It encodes CAISDSYEQYF.

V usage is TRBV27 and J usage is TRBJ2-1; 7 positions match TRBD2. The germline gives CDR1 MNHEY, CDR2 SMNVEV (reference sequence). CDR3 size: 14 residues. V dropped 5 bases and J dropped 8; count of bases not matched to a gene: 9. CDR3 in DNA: TGTGCCAGCAGTCCCCCGCTAGCGGCCCATGAGCAGTTCTTC. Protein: CASSPPLAAHEQFF.

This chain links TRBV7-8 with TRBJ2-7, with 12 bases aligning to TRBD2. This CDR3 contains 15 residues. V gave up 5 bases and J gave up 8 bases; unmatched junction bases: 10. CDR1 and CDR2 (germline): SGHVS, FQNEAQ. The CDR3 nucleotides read TGTGCCAGCAGCGTCACTAGCGGGAGGAGCGGCAAGCAGTACTTC. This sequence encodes CASSVTSGRSGKQYF.

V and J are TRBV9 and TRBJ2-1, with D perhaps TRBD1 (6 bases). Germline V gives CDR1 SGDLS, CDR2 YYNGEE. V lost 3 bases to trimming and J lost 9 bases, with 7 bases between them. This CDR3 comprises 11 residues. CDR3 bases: TGTGCCAGCAGCGCGGACAGTGAGCAGTTCTTC. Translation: CASSADSEQFF.